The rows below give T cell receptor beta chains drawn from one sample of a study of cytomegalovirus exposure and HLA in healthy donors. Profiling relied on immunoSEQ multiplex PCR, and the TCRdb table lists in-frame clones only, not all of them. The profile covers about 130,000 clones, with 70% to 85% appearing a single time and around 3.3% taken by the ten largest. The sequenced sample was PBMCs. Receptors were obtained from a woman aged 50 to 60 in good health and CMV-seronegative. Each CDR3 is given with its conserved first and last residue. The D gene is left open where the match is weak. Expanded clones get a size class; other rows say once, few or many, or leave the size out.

TGTGCCAGCAGACGAACTAGCGGGAGCGGCGACGAGCAGTACTTC	CASRRTSGSGDEQYF	TRBV7-6	few	TRBD2	TRBJ2-7
TGTGCCAGCAGCTCCCTTTCCTACGAGCAGTACTTC	CASSSLSYEQYF	TRBV7-9	.	.	TRBJ2-7
TGCGCCAGCAGCCAAGGTTTCCAGAAGAACACTGAAGCTTTCTTT	CASSQGFQKNTEAFF	TRBV4-3	.	.	TRBJ1-1
TGTGCCAGTAGTTGGACAGGGACAGATACGCAGTATTTT	CASSWTGTDTQYF	TRBV19	.	TRBD1	TRBJ2-3
TGTGCCTGGATCCACTCGGTTACGAACACTGAAGCTTTCTTT	CAWIHSVTNTEAFF	TRBV30	.	.	TRBJ1-1
TGTGCCAGCAGTTACGTAGGGGGCGAAAAACTGTTTTTT	CASSYVGGEKLFF	TRBV6-5	.	TRBD1	TRBJ1-4
TGTGCCAGCAGTACACCTCTAGCGGGAGTTGTGACCCAGTACTTC	CASSTPLAGVVTQYF	TRBV6-5	.	TRBD2	TRBJ2-5
TGTGCCAGCAGCCCGGACAGGGCTGAACCGACTTACTTATATGGCTACACCTTC	CASSPDRAEPTYLYGYTF	TRBV5-8	once	TRBD1	TRBJ1-2
TGTGCCAGCGCCCTGGGAGCGTCCTCCCACAATTTAGGCACAGATACGCAGTATTTT	CASALGASSHNLGTDTQYF	TRBV28	.	.	TRBJ2-3
TGCAGCCTGATAATCCTCCGGGACAGGGGCTACGAGCAGTACTTC	CSLIILRDRGYEQYF	TRBV29-1	once	TRBD1	TRBJ2-7
TGTGCCAGCAGCTTAGGTCGAGCGGGAGTCTTAGAGACCCAGTACTTC	CASSLGRAGVLETQYF	TRBV11-1	.	TRBD2	TRBJ2-5
TGTGCCAGCAGTACCCCGGGATTAAATGAAAAACTGTTTTTT	CASSTPGLNEKLFF	TRBV28	.	.	TRBJ1-4
TGTGCCAGCAGTCTGGATCCGGGACTAGCGGGAGTCAGCTCCTACAATGAGCAGTTCTTC	CASSLDPGLAGVSSYNEQFF	TRBV28	.	TRBD2	TRBJ2-1
TGTGCCAGCAGCGCCCAGACAGGGGGTGAAAAACTGTTTTTT	CASSAQTGGEKLFF	TRBV9	.	TRBD1	TRBJ1-4
TGTGCCAGCAGGGACGGGACTAGTCTTAATGAGCAGTTCTTC	CASRDGTSLNEQFF	TRBV6-5	.	TRBD2	TRBJ2-1
TGTGCCAGCAGCTTCTTCGCGGGCCAAGAGACCCAGTACTTC	CASSFFAGQETQYF	TRBV5-4	.	.	TRBJ2-5
TGTGCCACCAGCAGAGACCGAAGCGGGAGGGCCTGTGAGCAGTTCTTC	CATSRDRSGRACEQFF	TRBV15	once	TRBD2	TRBJ2-1
TGCGCCAGCAGCCCGGACAGGGTGGGAGGCTACACCTTC	CASSPDRVGGYTF	TRBV5-1	.	TRBD1	TRBJ1-2
TGTGCCAGCAGCATGGGACTAGCGGGAGCCGGGGAGCTGTTTTTT	CASSMGLAGAGELFF	TRBV7-2	.	TRBD2	TRBJ2-2
TGCAGCGTTGAAGGGCACTCTGGGGCCAACGTCCTGACTTTC	CSVEGHSGANVLTF	TRBV29-1	.	.	TRBJ2-6
TGTGCCAGCAGCTTAAGTGGTGAGCTTTTCGGAGGCAATGAGCAGTTCTTC	CASSLSGELFGGNEQFF	TRBV11-3	few	.	TRBJ2-1
TGTGCCAGCAGTTTAACCGTCGCGGGAGGGCCGAGCACAGATACGCAGTATTTT	CASSLTVAGGPSTDTQYF	TRBV28	.	TRBD2	TRBJ2-3
TGTGCCAGCAGCAGAACCGCACTAGTTTCTGAGCAGTTCTTC	CASSRTALVSEQFF	TRBV21-1	.	.	TRBJ2-1
TGTGCCAGCAGGGAGGCAGATACGCAGTATTTT	CASREADTQYF	TRBV6-6	.	.	TRBJ2-3
TGTGCCTGGAGTGGAGAGACAGGGGACACTAATGAAAAACTGTTTTTT	CAWSGETGDTNEKLFF	TRBV30	.	TRBD1	TRBJ1-4
TGTGCCAGCAGTCCCACGGCGACTAGCGGGGGGTACGAGCGGTACTTC	CASSPTATSGGYERYF	TRBV28	.	TRBD2	TRBJ2-7
TGTGCCACCAGCAGAGAGGACAGGGACCAAGAGACCCAGTACTTC	CATSREDRDQETQYF	TRBV15	.	TRBD1	TRBJ2-5
TGTGCCAGCAGGGCCTCCCAACAGGGGCAGCAGCCCCAGCATTTT	CASRASQQGQQPQHF	TRBV2	.	TRBD1	TRBJ1-5
TGCAGCGCCGACACCCTTAACTATGGCTACACCTTC	CSADTLNYGYTF	TRBV29-1	.	.	TRBJ1-2
TGTGCCAGCAGCCGACTAGGGACTAGCGGGGGCACAGATACGCAGTATTTT	CASSRLGTSGGTDTQYF	TRBV7-9	.	TRBD2	TRBJ2-3
TGTGCCTGGAATCAGGGAGGCACTGAAGCTTTCTTT	CAWNQGGTEAFF	TRBV30	.	.	TRBJ1-1
TGTGCTGCTATGTGGGCGAGAGGCACAGATACGCAGTATTTT	CAAMWARGTDTQYF	TRBV30	.	.	TRBJ2-3
TGTGCCTGGAGTGTAGGGGCCTACGAGCAGTACTTC	CAWSVGAYEQYF	TRBV30	.	.	TRBJ2-7
TGTGCCAGCTTACCGACAGGGATTCATGAAAAACTGTTTTTT	CASLPTGIHEKLFF	TRBV2	.	TRBD1	TRBJ1-4
TGTGCCACCAACGTGCGTCTAGCGGGAGAGACGAACACCGGGGAGCTGTTTTTT	CATNVRLAGETNTGELFF	TRBV19	.	TRBD2	TRBJ2-2
TGTGCCTGGAGTGTACGCAGGGCAAGGGACACTGAAGCTTTCTTT	CAWSVRRARDTEAFF	TRBV30	.	.	TRBJ1-1
TGTGCCTGGATGGATGAAGCGGGAGGGTGGGATACGCAGTATTTT	CAWMDEAGGWDTQYF	TRBV30	.	TRBD2	TRBJ2-3
TGTGCCACCGAAAAGCGGACTAGCGGATACAATGAGCAGTTCTTC	CATEKRTSGYNEQFF	TRBV19	once	TRBD2	TRBJ2-1
TGTGCTAGTGGTTTTTCAAGGGACACAAGAGAGCTCCAGTACTTC	CASGFSRDTRELQYF	TRBV12-5	.	.	TRBJ2-5
TGTGCCAGCAGCTTAGCTCCAGGGTCAGCTGGAAACACCATATATTTT	CASSLAPGSAGNTIYF	TRBV7-2	.	.	TRBJ1-3
TGTGCCAGCAGTTTACGACAGAACACTGAAGCTTTCTTT	CASSLRQNTEAFF	TRBV27	.	.	TRBJ1-1
TGTGCCAGCAGTTACACAGGACAGGGGGCTCAGCCCCAGCATTTT	CASSYTGQGAQPQHF	TRBV6-5	.	TRBD1	TRBJ1-5
TGTGCCAGTAGCCCCACGGGGTCCTACGAGCAGTACTTC	CASSPTGSYEQYF	TRBV19	.	.	TRBJ2-7
TGTGCCAGCAGCTTAGATTTTGCGGGTGCCCCCTACGAGCAGTACTTC	CASSLDFAGAPYEQYF	TRBV7-2	once	.	TRBJ2-7
TGTTCCAGCCGGGACAGGGGGACTTATGGCTACACCTTC	CSSRDRGTYGYTF	TRBV7-9	.	TRBD1	TRBJ1-2
TGCAGTGCCACCGACAGGGTCGAGCAGTACTTC	CSATDRVEQYF	TRBV20-1	.	TRBD1	TRBJ2-7